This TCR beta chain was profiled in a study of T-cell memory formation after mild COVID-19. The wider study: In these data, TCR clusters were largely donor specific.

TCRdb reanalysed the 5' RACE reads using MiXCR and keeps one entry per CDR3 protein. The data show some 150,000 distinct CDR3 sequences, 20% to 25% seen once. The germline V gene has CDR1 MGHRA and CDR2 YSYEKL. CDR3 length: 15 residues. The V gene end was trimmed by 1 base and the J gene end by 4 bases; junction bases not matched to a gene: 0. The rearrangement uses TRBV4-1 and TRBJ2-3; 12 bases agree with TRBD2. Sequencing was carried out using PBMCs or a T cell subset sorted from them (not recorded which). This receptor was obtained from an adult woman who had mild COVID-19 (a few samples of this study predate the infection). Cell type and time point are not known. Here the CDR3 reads CASSQASGGADTQYF. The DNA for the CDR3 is TGCGCCAGCAGCCAAGCTAGCGGGGGGGCAGATACGCAGTATTTT.